This entry lists 18 T cell receptor beta chains sequenced from one sample in a study of blood T cells in healthy people across ages. Alongside a J-beta primer mix, a sample-barcoded 5' primer served in a second PCR lasting about 7 to 12 cycles. TCRdb re-called the 5' RACE reads with MiXCR, one entry per CDR3 protein. The table records some 1.6 million distinct CDR3 sequences, 30% to 35% of them present only once. Specimen: blood. The receptors were sampled from a woman in her thirties in good health.

This clonotype was counted a single time. The chain couples TRBV6-2 or TRBV6-3 to TRBJ1-5; TRBD1 is a possible D gene (5 bases). There are 15 residues in the CDR3. Germline V gene sequence: CDR1 MNHEY, CDR2 SVGEGT. V was shortened by 7 bases and J by 8 bases, with 21 bases between the two germline ends. The CDR3 DNA follows: TGTGCCAGCACCCACGGGTGGGCAGGGTTGGAGCCCCAGCATTTT. Translating it yields CASTHGWAGLEPQHF.

J is TRBJ2-1 and V is TRBV12-3 or TRBV12-4; D is perhaps TRBD2 (5 bases). The CDR3 totals 11 residues. Trimming shortened V by 7 bases and J by 8 bases, and 9 bases separated the two germline ends. The CDR3 DNA reads as TGTGCCAGCAAAGCGGTCCATGAGCAGTTCTTC. Translation: CASKAVHEQFF.

CDR3 DNA: TGTGCCAGCAGTTCCCTCCCCCCCGTTGGGGCACAGTACTTC. It specifies CASSSLPPVGAQYF. The chain recombines TRBV27 with TRBJ2-7, with D tentatively TRBD1 (5 bases). Deletions cut 4 bases from V and 10 bases from J, with 20 bases between. In germline, CDR1 is MNHEY, CDR2 SMNVEV (reference sequence). The CDR3 covers 14 residues.

The rearrangement uses TRBV6-2 or TRBV6-3 and TRBJ2-3, with TRBD2 matching 10 bases. The V gene end was trimmed by 5 bases and the J gene end by 3 bases; junction bases not matched to a gene: 8. The CDR3 spans 16 residues. From germline, CDR1 is MNHEY and CDR2 SVGEGT. The CDR3 is CASSGLAGAGTDTQYF. The DNA for the CDR3 is TGTGCCAGCAGTGGCCTAGCGGGAGCGGGTACAGATACGCAGTATTTT.

This clonotype was counted ten times or more. This rearrangement joins TRBV7-9 to TRBJ1-2; no firm D call. V was trimmed by 4 bases and J by 7 bases, leaving 13 bases between them. The CDR3 consists of 13 residues. CDR1 SEHNR and CDR2 FQNEAQ come from the germline V gene (reference sequence). CDR3 protein: CASSSFDYGGYTF. CDR3 in DNA: TGTGCCAGCAGCTCCTTCGATTATGGTGGCTACACCTTC. The whole variable domain, remainder taken from reference TRBV7-9 and TRBJ1-2, is DTGVSQNPRHKITKRGQNVTFRCDPISEHNRLYWYRQTLGQGPEFLTYFQNEAQLEKSRLLSDRFSAERPKGSFSTLEIQRTEQGDSAMYLCASSSFDYGGYTFGSGTRLTVV.

This clonotype was picked up a small number of times. This chain connects TRBV5-1 to TRBJ2-7; D unresolved. Germline V lookup: CDR1 SGHRS, CDR2 YFSETQ. Between the trimmed V and J ends, which lost 0 bases and 2 bases, there was a span of 9 bases. The CDR3 is 14 residues long. As DNA, the CDR3 is TGCGCCAGCAGCTTGGAGAGGCAGACCTACGAGCAGTACTTC. Translation gives CASSLERQTYEQYF.

There are a few counts of this clonotype. V is TRBV19 and J is TRBJ2-3, with 12 positions matching TRBD1. Germline trimming cut 9 bases from V and 5 bases from J; bases unmatched to any gene: 6. CDR1 and CDR2 (germline): LNHDA, SQIVND (reference sequence). The CDR3 has 14 amino acids. The CDR3, as DNA: TGTGCCAGCGAGGGGACAGGGGGCATAGATACGCAGTATTTT. As protein: CASEGTGGIDTQYF.

The chain combines TRBV27 with TRBJ2-5, with D unresolved. This CDR3 contains 15 residues. Trimming pared 2 bases from V and 11 bases from J, leaving 21 bases between. Germline V gene sequence: CDR1 MNHEY, CDR2 SMNVEV (reference sequence). The DNA for the CDR3 is TGTGCCAGCAGTTTAACCCTCGCCAGCTCCTACAAGCAGTACTTC. This translates into CASSLTLASSYKQYF.

This clonotype came up many times. The genes are TRBV20-1 and TRBJ2-3; 7 bases are a match to TRBD1. J gave up 0 bases and V 5 bases, and 11 bases lay outside the gene matches. The CDR3 runs to 16 residues. Germline CDR1 and CDR2: DFQATT and SNEGSKA (reference sequence). The CDR3 coding sequence is TGCAGTGCTTCAACCCCCGGGACAGTTAGCACAGATACGCAGTATTTT. Translating gives CSASTPGTVSTDTQYF.

Ten or more counts support this clonotype. The V and J genes are TRBV3-1 and TRBJ2-7; D gene ambiguous. Trimming took 2 bases from V and 3 from J, leaving 2 bases between them. The CDR3 contains 11 residues. Germline V gene lookup returns CDR1 LGHDT and CDR2 YNNKEL (reference sequence). The CDR3 DNA reads TGTGCCAGCAGCCAATTCTACGAGCAGTACTTC. It is translated as CASSQFYEQYF.

This clonotype was observed a few times. The V and J genes are TRBV7-9 and TRBJ1-2; D call uncertain. V gave up 2 bases and J gave up 8 bases, with 12 bases separating them. There are 13 residues in the CDR3. Germline CDR1 SEHNR, CDR2 FQNEAQ (reference sequence). CDR3 sequence (DNA): TGTGCCAGCAGCTTACAAGGCTTCTCCGGCTACACCTTC. This encodes CASSLQGFSGYTF.

As DNA, the CDR3 is TGTGCCAGCGCCCGGGTCCCGGGAGCATCTGGGGCCAACGTCCTGACTTTC. Amino acid sequence: CASARVPGASGANVLTF. The chain couples TRBV6-4 to TRBJ2-6, with D possibly matching TRBD2 (6 bases). V shed 8 bases and J shed 1 base, with 18 bases lying between them. The germline V gene encodes CDR1 MRHNA and CDR2 SNTAGT. CDR3 length equals 17 residues.

This clonotype was seen many times. The chain combines TRBV6-6 with TRBJ1-2, with a weak D call TRBD1 (5 bases). The V and J ends lost 5 bases and 2 bases respectively, with 9 bases between them. CDR3 length equals 13 residues. Germline V gene data show CDR1 as MNHNY and CDR2 as SVGAGI (reference sequence). CDR3 residues: CASSDRQNYGYTF. DNA of the CDR3: TGTGCCAGCAGTGATAGACAGAACTATGGCTACACCTTC.

There are a few counts of this clonotype. The chain employs TRBV3-1 and TRBJ2-4; D remains ambiguous. Gene TRBJ2-5 matches the end of the DNA better, so the J call may be wrong. CDR1 is LGHDT, CDR2 YNNKEL, per germline (reference sequence). CDR3 length: 14 amino acids. The CDR3 loop reads CASSQAMTQETQYF. CDR3 DNA: TGTGCCAGCAGCCAAGCTATGACGCAAGAGACCCAGTACTTC.

The chain joins TRBV7-2 to TRBJ2-2; TRBD1 matches 7 bases. The CDR3 is made up of 15 amino acids. The germline V gene encodes CDR1 SGHTA and CDR2 FQGNSA. Germline trimming cut 5 bases from V and 2 bases from J; bases unmatched to any gene: 5. Here the CDR3 DNA reads TGTGCCAGCAGCAACAGGGACAGAAACACCGGGGAGCTGTTTTTT. It codes for CASSNRDRNTGELFF.

This chain uses TRBV7-6 with TRBJ1-6; D gene unclear. The CDR3 is 18 amino acids. V was trimmed by 5 bases and J by 0 bases, leaving 17 bases between them. Germline assignment: CDR1 SGHVS and CDR2 FNYEAQ. This chain's CDR3 is CASSLDGELSSYNSPLHF. CDR3 sequence (DNA): TGTGCCAGCAGCCTGGACGGAGAGCTTAGCTCCTATAATTCACCCCTCCACTTT.

V and J are TRBV7-8 and TRBJ2-3; D perhaps matches TRBD2 (5 bases). V was trimmed by 5 bases and J by 8 bases, leaving 17 bases between them. Germline V gives CDR1 SGHVS, CDR2 FQNEAQ. The CDR3 covers 14 residues. CDR3 protein: CASSIPSERSTQYF. CDR3 coding DNA: TGTGCCAGCAGCATCCCTTCGGAGCGGAGTACGCAGTATTTT.

The chain recombines TRBV25-1 with TRBJ2-3; TRBD2 matches at 12 bases. Germline lookup yields CDR1 MGHDK and CDR2 SYGVNS. This CDR3 region has 17 residues. Germline trimming cut 6 bases from V and 4 bases from J; bases unmatched to any gene: 11. CDR3 residues: CASSGGGPSGRADTQYF. CDR3 bases: TGTGCCAGCAGCGGGGGAGGTCCTAGCGGGAGGGCAGATACGCAGTATTTT.